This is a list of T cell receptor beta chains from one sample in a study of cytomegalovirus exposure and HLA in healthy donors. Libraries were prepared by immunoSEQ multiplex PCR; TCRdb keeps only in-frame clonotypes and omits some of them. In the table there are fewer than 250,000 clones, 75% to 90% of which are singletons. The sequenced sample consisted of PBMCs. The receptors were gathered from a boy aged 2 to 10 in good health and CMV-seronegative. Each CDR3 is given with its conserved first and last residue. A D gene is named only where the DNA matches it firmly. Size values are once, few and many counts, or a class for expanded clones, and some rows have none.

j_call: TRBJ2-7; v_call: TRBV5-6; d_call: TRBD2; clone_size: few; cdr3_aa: CASSPGGGGEQYF; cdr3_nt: TGTGCCAGCAGTCCGGGAGGAGGCGGCGAGCAGTACTTC
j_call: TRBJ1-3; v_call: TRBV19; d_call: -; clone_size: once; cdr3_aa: CASSIDPSSGNTIYF; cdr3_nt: TGTGCCAGTAGTATAGATCCGAGCTCTGGAAACACCATATATTTT
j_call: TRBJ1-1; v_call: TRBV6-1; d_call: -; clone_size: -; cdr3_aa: CASTNRGRAFF; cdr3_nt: TGTGCCAGCACCAATCGGGGTAGGGCTTTCTTT
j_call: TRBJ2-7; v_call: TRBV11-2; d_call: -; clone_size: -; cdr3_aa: CASSSSQGLYEQYF; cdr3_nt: TGTGCCAGCAGCTCTTCACAGGGTCTCTACGAGCAGTACTTC
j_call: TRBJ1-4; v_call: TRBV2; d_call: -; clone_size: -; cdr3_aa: CASSFGGGGEKLFF; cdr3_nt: TGTGCCAGCAGTTTCGGCGGGGGAGGTGAAAAACTGTTTTTT
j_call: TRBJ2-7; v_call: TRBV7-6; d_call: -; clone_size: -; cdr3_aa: CASSLLQSGPYYEQYF; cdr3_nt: TGTGCCAGCAGCTTATTACAGTCAGGGCCGTACTACGAGCAGTACTTC
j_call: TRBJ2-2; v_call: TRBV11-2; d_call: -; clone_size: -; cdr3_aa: CASSSYWGEGGELFF; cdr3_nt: TGTGCCAGCAGCTCGTATTGGGGGGAAGGCGGGGAGCTGTTTTTT
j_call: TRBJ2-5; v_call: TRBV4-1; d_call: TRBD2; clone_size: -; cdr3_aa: CASSQDPRTSGQETQYF; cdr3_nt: TGCGCCAGCAGCCAAGACCCCCGGACTAGCGGACAAGAGACCCAGTACTTC
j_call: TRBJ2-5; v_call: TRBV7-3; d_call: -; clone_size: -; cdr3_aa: CASSLRAGAKETQYF; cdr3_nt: TGTGCCAGCAGCTTACGGGCGGGGGCCAAAGAGACCCAGTACTTC
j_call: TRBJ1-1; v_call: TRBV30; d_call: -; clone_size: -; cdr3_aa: CAWSKGEGTEAFF; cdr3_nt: TGTGCCTGGAGTAAAGGGGAGGGCACTGAAGCTTTCTTT
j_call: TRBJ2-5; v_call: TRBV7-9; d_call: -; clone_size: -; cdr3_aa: CASTPLETQYF; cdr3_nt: TGTGCCAGCACCCCTCTTGAGACCCAGTACTTC
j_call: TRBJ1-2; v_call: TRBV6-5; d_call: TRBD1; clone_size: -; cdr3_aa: CASSLRDRERYTF; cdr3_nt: TGTGCCAGCAGCCTCAGGGACAGGGAGCGCTACACCTTC
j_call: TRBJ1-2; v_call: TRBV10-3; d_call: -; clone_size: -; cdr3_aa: CAISESMEGSYGYTF; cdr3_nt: TGTGCCATCAGTGAGTCGATGGAGGGGTCCTATGGCTACACCTTC
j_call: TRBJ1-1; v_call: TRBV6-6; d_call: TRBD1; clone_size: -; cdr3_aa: CASNQDRATNTEAFF; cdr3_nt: TGTGCCAGCAACCAGGACAGGGCTACGAACACTGAAGCTTTCTTT
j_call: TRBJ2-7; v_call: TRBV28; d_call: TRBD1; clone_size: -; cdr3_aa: CASSFRSGQGKTYEQYF; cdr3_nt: TGTGCCAGCAGTTTCCGCTCCGGACAGGGAAAAACGTACGAGCAGTACTTC
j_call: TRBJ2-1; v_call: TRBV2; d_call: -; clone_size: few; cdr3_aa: CASKGGGVPYNEQFF; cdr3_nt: TGTGCCAGCAAAGGAGGGGGGGTCCCCTACAATGAGCAGTTCTTC
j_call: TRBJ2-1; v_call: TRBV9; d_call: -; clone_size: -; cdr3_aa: CASSAVGIEQFF; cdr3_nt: TGTGCCAGCAGCGCCGTCGGGATTGAGCAGTTCTTC
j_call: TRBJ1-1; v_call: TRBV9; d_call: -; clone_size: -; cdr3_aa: CASSVREYTEAFF; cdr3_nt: TGTGCCAGCAGCGTCCGGGAGTACACTGAAGCTTTCTTT
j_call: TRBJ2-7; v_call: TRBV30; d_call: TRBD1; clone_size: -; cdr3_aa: CAWSAGTGSYEQYF; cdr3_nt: TGTGCCTGGAGTGCCGGGACAGGGAGCTACGAGCAGTACTTC
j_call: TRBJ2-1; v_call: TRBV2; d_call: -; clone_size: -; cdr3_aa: CASSVSSLTRFF; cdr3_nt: TGTGCCAGCAGTGTATCTAGCCTTACCCGGTTCTTC
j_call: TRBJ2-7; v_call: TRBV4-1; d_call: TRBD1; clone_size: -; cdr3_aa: CASSQVQGAAYEQYF; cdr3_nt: TGCGCCAGCAGCCAAGTACAGGGGGCGGCCTACGAGCAGTACTTC
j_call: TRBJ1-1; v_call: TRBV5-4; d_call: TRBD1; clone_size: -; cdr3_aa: CASSLALAGTGVGRNTEAFF; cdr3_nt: TGTGCCAGCAGCTTGGCCTTGGCCGGGACAGGGGTGGGAAGGAACACTGAAGCTTTCTTT
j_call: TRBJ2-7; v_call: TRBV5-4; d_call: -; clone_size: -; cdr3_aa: CASSLGGASSYEQYF; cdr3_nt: TGTGCCAGCAGCCTCGGGGGTGCCAGCTCCTACGAGCAGTACTTC
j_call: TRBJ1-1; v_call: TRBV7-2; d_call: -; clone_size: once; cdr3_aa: CASSLPHSGSRNLLEAFF; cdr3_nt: TGTGCCAGCAGCTTACCCCATAGCGGTTCGCGGAATCTACTTGAAGCTTTCTTT
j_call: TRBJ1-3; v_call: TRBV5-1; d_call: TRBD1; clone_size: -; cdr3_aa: CASSLSIADRVGSGNTIYF; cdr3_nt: TGCGCCAGCAGCTTGAGTATTGCGGACAGGGTCGGTTCTGGAAACACCATATATTTT
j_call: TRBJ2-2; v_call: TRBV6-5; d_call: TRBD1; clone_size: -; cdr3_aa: CASRTGTGSTGELFF; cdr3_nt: TGTGCCAGCAGAACGGGGACAGGCAGCACCGGGGAGCTGTTTTTT
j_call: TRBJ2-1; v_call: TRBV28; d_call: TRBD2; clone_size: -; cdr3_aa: CASSPGWRGRNNEQFF; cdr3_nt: TGTGCCAGCAGCCCCGGGTGGCGCGGGAGAAACAATGAGCAGTTCTTC
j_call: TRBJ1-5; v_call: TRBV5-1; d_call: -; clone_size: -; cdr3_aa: CASTEESRYNQPQHF; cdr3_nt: TGCGCCAGCACCGAGGAGTCCCGATACAATCAGCCCCAGCATTTT
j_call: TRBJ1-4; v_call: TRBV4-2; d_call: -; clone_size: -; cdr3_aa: CASRVLRATNEKLFF; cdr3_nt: TGTGCCAGCCGTGTCCTCCGGGCAACTAATGAAAAACTGTTTTTT
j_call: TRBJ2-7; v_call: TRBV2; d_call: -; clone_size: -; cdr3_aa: CASSDQGSWQGYEQYF; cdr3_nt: TGTGCCAGCAGTGATCAGGGGAGTTGGCAGGGCTACGAGCAGTACTTC
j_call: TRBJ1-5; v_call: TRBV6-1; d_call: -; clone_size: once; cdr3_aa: CASSVTGSNQPQHF; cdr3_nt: TGTGCCAGCAGCGTGACAGGATCCAATCAGCCCCAGCATTTT